The next 27 T cell receptor beta chains were all read from a single sample in a study of cytomegalovirus exposure and HLA in healthy donors. Sequencing used immunoSEQ multiplex PCR; TCRdb keeps in-frame clones, though not all of them. The repertoire holds about 130,000 clones, with about 91% as singletons. Source material: PBMCs. The source of these receptors is a woman between 18 and 29 years old in good health and CMV-seronegative.

The rearrangement joins TRBV9 to TRBJ2-3, with 7 bases matching TRBD2. With V trimmed by 4 bases and J by 5 bases, 7 bases remained unmatched. Germline V gene data show CDR1 as SGDLS and CDR2 as YYNGEE. The CDR3 runs 14 residues. The CDR3 coding sequence is TGTGCCAGCAGCCCGGGACTAATGGGAGATACGCAGTATTTT. Translating it yields CASSPGLMGDTQYF.

V is TRBV10-1 and J is TRBJ2-7; no clear D. CDR3 length equals 16 residues. Germline CDR1 and CDR2: WNHNN and SYGVQD (reference sequence). Trimming took off 4 bases at V and 7 bases at J, with 23 bases between the two ends. CDR3 sequence: CASSGKASDPSGEQYF. DNA of the CDR3: TGCGCCAGCAGTGGGAAGGCCAGCGACCCCTCCGGGGAGCAGTACTTC.

The chain recombines TRBV7-9 with TRBJ1-5; D gene ambiguous. CDR3 length: 16 residues. The germline V gene encodes CDR1 SEHNR and CDR2 FQNEAQ (reference sequence). The ends were cut back, 5 bases at V and 0 bases at J, with 14 bases in the middle. CDR3 nucleotides: TGTGCCAGCAGCATTTCGTCGGTCTATAGCAATCAGCCCCAGCATTTT. Translating gives CASSISSVYSNQPQHF.

This clone was recorded a few times. The V gene is TRBV4-2, the J gene TRBJ1-4; 9 nucleotides align to TRBD1. The germline V gene has CDR1 LGHNA and CDR2 YNFKEQ. J was trimmed by 8 bases and V by 0 bases; bases with no gene match: 7. The length of the CDR3 is 16 residues. The CDR3 protein is CASSQDPGTGQEKLFF. The CDR3 DNA follows: TGTGCCAGCAGCCAAGATCCCGGGACAGGGCAAGAAAAACTGTTTTTT.

The chain recombines TRBV5-6 with TRBJ2-7; 9 nucleotides match TRBD1. The CDR3 sequence is 15 residues long. After removal of 0 bases from V and 9 bases from J, the junction contained 10 bases not matched to a gene. CDR1 is SGHDT and CDR2 is YYEEEE in the germline V gene. CDR3: CASSLADRGSRGQYF. DNA of the CDR3: TGTGCCAGCAGCTTGGCGGACAGGGGAAGCAGAGGGCAGTACTTC.

The CDR3 protein is CASRHPRGSSYEQYF. DNA for the CDR3: TGTGCCAGCCGCCATCCCAGGGGGTCTTCCTACGAGCAGTACTTC. The chain carries TRBV2 and TRBJ2-7; 7 nucleotides align to TRBD1. J lost 1 base, V lost 8 bases, and 11 bases had no gene match. Germline V gives CDR1 SNHLY, CDR2 FYNNEI. The CDR3 covers 15 residues. Based on the CDR3 plus reference TRBV2 and TRBJ2-7, the full variable domain is EPEVTQTPSHQVTQMGQEVILRCVPISNHLYFYWYRQILGQKVEFLVSFYNNEISEKSEIFDDQFSVERPDGSNFTLKIRSTKLEDSAMYFCASRHPRGSSYEQYFGPGTRLTVT.

V and J are TRBV25-1 and TRBJ2-5; a weak D match, TRBD1 (6 bases). The DNA end lines up better with TRBJ2-7; the J call may be wrong. Germline V lookup: CDR1 MGHDK, CDR2 SYGVNS. The CDR3 consists of 15 residues. CDR3 residues: CASRPLGTNYNEQYF. CDR3 sequence (DNA): TGTGCCAGCAGACCTCTAGGGACAAATTATAACGAGCAGTACTTC.

The genes are TRBV14 and TRBJ1-1; D gene uncertain. The V gene lost 1 base and the J gene lost 0 bases, with 9 bases spanning the gap. The germline V gene encodes CDR1 SGHDN and CDR2 FVKESK. The CDR3 spans 15 residues. CDR3 sequence reads: CASSQVMGLNTEAFF. The CDR3 nucleotides are TGTGCCAGCAGCCAAGTAATGGGCCTGAACACTGAAGCTTTCTTT.

The count of this clone is one. The V gene is TRBV2, the J gene TRBJ1-2; TRBD1 matches at 7 bases. CDR3 length: 15 amino acids. Germline V CDR1 and CDR2: SNHLY, FYNNEI. Losses at the gene ends were 8 bases for V and 8 bases for J; bases not matched to a gene: 17. The CDR3 is CASEWGAGDRSGYTF. DNA of the CDR3: TGTGCCAGCGAGTGGGGAGCAGGGGACAGAAGCGGCTACACCTTC. The full variable domain, in which reference TRBV2 and TRBJ1-2 provide the parts outside the CDR3, is EPEVTQTPSHQVTQMGQEVILRCVPISNHLYFYWYRQILGQKVEFLVSFYNNEISEKSEIFDDQFSVERPDGSNFTLKIRSTKLEDSAMYFCASEWGAGDRSGYTFGSGTRLTVV.

The chain employs TRBV6-5 and TRBJ1-2; D ambiguous. Trimming removed 6 bases from V and 4 bases from J, with 6 bases in between. Per the germline V gene, CDR1 is MNHEY and CDR2 is SVGAGI. The CDR3 extends over 11 amino acids. This chain's CDR3 is CASRRVYGYTF. Here the CDR3 DNA reads TGTGCCAGCAGGAGAGTCTATGGCTACACCTTC.

V and J are TRBV7-3 and TRBJ1-1, with 7 bases that match TRBD1. Germline CDR1 and CDR2: SGHTA and FQGTGA. V dropped 4 bases and J dropped 4; count of bases not matched to a gene: 6. The CDR3 contains 14 residues. The DNA of the CDR3 is TGTGCCAGCAGCTCAGCAGGGGGAGGCACTGAAGCTTTCTTT. Translating it yields CASSSAGGGTEAFF.

The CDR3 is CASSSPRPLPQGSHEQYF. The CDR3 nucleotides are TGCGCCAGCAGCTCCCCCCGCCCCCTCCCACAGGGATCACACGAGCAGTACTTC. The V and J genes are TRBV5-1 and TRBJ2-7, with D possibly being TRBD1 (6 bases). CDR3 length: 18 residues. Looked up from germline, CDR1 is SGHRS and CDR2 is YFSETQ. V lost 3 bases and J lost 5, with 27 bases in between.

The CDR3 loop is CASSVQRGRALNTGELFF. The CDR3 region has the DNA TGTGCCAGCAGTGTGCAAAGGGGGCGCGCCCTGAACACCGGGGAGCTGTTTTTT. The chain links TRBV2 to TRBJ2-2; 7 nucleotides align to TRBD1. J was trimmed by 1 base and V by 4 bases; bases with no gene match: 12. Germline CDR1 reads SNHLY; CDR2 reads FYNNEI. This CDR3 comprises 18 residues.

The chain links TRBV19 to TRBJ2-3; possibly TRBD1 for D (5 bases). This CDR3 is 15 amino acids long. Germline CDR1 is LNHDA and CDR2 is SQIVND (reference sequence). Deletions cut 1 base from V and 7 bases from J, with 15 bases between. The CDR3 here is CASSIARQGGNTQYF. For the CDR3, the DNA is TGTGCCAGTAGTATAGCTCGGCAGGGTGGAAATACGCAGTATTTT.

The genes are TRBV13 and TRBJ1-1; TRBD1 might be the D (5 bases). The germline V gene encodes CDR1 PRHDT and CDR2 FYEKMQ (reference sequence). V was shortened by 0 bases and J by 4 bases, with 18 bases between the two germline ends. The CDR3 is 17 residues long. CDR3 sequence: CASSLGPAGLGGTEAFF. The DNA of the CDR3 is TGTGCCAGCAGCTTAGGTCCGGCAGGGCTCGGCGGCACTGAAGCTTTCTTT.

The genes are TRBV2 and TRBJ2-7; 7 nucleotides align to TRBD1. The germline V gene encodes CDR1 SNHLY and CDR2 FYNNEI. With 11 bases clipped from V and 0 bases from J, the junction kept 4 bases outside the gene matches. There are 12 residues in the CDR3. The CDR3 bases are TGTGCCTGTCGACAGGGCTCCTACGAGCAGTACTTC. Translated: CACRQGSYEQYF. Complete variable domain (other parts from reference TRBV2 and TRBJ2-7): EPEVTQTPSHQVTQMGQEVILRCVPISNHLYFYWYRQILGQKVEFLVSFYNNEISEKSEIFDDQFSVERPDGSNFTLKIRSTKLEDSAMYFCACRQGSYEQYFGPGTRLTVT.

The chain employs TRBV7-2 and TRBJ2-5, with D possibly matching TRBD1 (6 bases). The V gene lost 11 bases and the J gene lost 5 bases, with 18 bases spanning the gap. This CDR3 comprises 13 residues. Germline V gives CDR1 SGHTA, CDR2 FQGNSA. The CDR3: CAGGRTSTETQYF. CDR3 DNA sequence: TGTGCCGGGGGCAGAACGAGTACCGAGACCCAGTACTTC.

The chain is built from TRBV19 and TRBJ1-1; D unresolved. The germline gives CDR1 LNHDA, CDR2 SQIVND (reference sequence). The CDR3 is 14 residues long. The V end lost 5 bases, the J end lost 2 bases, and 12 bases lay between the germline ends. The CDR3 region has the DNA TGTGCCAGTAGTCTGATTGACACTAACACTGAAGCTTTCTTT. Translating it yields CASSLIDTNTEAFF.

V gene TRBV15 combines with J gene TRBJ2-5, with D possibly being TRBD2 (5 bases). Germline loops: CDR1 LNHNV, CDR2 YYDKDF (reference sequence). Trimming shortened V by 2 bases and J by 0 bases, and 10 bases separated the two germline ends. This CDR3 has 15 residues. In DNA form, the CDR3 reads TGTGCCACCAGCAGACCCTCGGGGAACCAAGAGACCCAGTACTTC. Encoded protein: CATSRPSGNQETQYF.

The chain couples TRBV15 to TRBJ2-2; TRBD1 matches at 8 bases. With 0 bases clipped from V and 3 bases from J, the junction kept 6 bases outside the gene matches. This CDR3 contains 17 residues. The germline CDR1 and CDR2 sequences are LNHNV and YYDKDF (reference sequence). The CDR3, as DNA: TGTGCCACCAGCAGAGACGGGACAGGTCCTTACACCGGGGAGCTGTTTTTT. Protein sequence: CATSRDGTGPYTGELFF.

This clone was counted between two and nine times. V is TRBV21-1 and J is TRBJ1-4; TRBD1, as called in the table, went unchecked against the DNA. TRBV21-1 is recorded as a pseudogene. The CDR3 loop spans 14 amino acids. In DNA form, the CDR3 reads TGTGCCAGCAGCAATTTGGGACAGGGTGGAAAACTGTTTTTT. Protein sequence: CASSNLGQGGKLFF.

The gene calls are TRBV6-6 and TRBJ1-5; 7 bases fit TRBD1. CDR3 size: 15 residues. V shed 6 bases, J shed 8 bases, and the junction held 13 bases outside the gene matches. Germline CDR1 reads MNHNY; CDR2 reads SVGAGI (reference sequence). In DNA, the CDR3 is TGTGCCAGCAGCGTACAGGGGCGGGCAGGAGAGCCCCAGCATTTT. Encoded protein: CASSVQGRAGEPQHF.

This CDR3 reads CASSQDRTGEAFF. The DNA of the CDR3 is TGTGCCAGCAGCCAAGATCGGACAGGAGAAGCTTTCTTT. J is TRBJ1-1 and V is TRBV14; TRBD1 matches at 7 bases. Germline-derived CDR1 and CDR2 are SGHDN and FVKESK. This CDR3 has 13 residues. J lost 8 bases, V lost 0 bases, and 3 bases had no gene match.

The chain has TRBV2 and TRBJ1-1, with D tentatively TRBD1 (6 bases). Between the trimmed V and J ends, which lost 6 bases and 6 bases, there was a span of 14 bases. CDR3 length: 13 residues. In germline, CDR1 is SNHLY, CDR2 FYNNEI. The DNA of the CDR3 is TGTGCCAGCAGCGCTAGGGGGTTGGCTGAAGCTTTCTTT. Its protein product is CASSARGLAEAFF.

The rearrangement uses TRBV15 and TRBJ2-1, with no clear D. Germline lookup yields CDR1 LNHNV and CDR2 YYDKDF (reference sequence). The germline V and J ends were trimmed by 4 bases and 9 bases, with 7 bases remaining between them. The CDR3 is 11 amino acids. DNA of the CDR3: TGTGCCACCAGCACAGCAGGTGAGCAGTTCTTC. This encodes CATSTAGEQFF.

The V and J genes are TRBV7-3 and TRBJ1-6; D is unclear. The CDR3 totals 15 residues. Per the germline V gene, CDR1 is SGHTA and CDR2 is FQGTGA. V was clipped by 0 bases and J by 10 bases, with 13 bases between them. CDR3 nucleotides: TGTGCCAGCAGCTTAACCCCGCCAGGCGGGTCACCCCTCCACTTT. This codes for CASSLTPPGGSPLHF.

In DNA form, the CDR3 reads TGTGCCAGCAGCCAAGTATCGGCTGGGACAGGGCGGGCTTTCTTT. Translating gives CASSQVSAGTGRAFF. This rearrangement joins TRBV14 to TRBJ1-1, with 9 bases that match TRBD1. Germline-derived CDR1 and CDR2 are SGHDN and FVKESK. This CDR3 is built from 15 residues. The V gene end was trimmed by 1 base and the J gene end by 11 bases; junction bases not matched to a gene: 11.